The 18 T cell receptor beta chains listed next were all sequenced from one sample in a study of blood T cell repertoires in COVID-19 (dated by TCRdb to 2018 to 2020). Library construction relied on the immunoSEQ multiplex PCR assay. What TCRdb holds here is the immuneACCESS table cut down to in-frame rearrangements. Part of the clones is not present; checked against another copy, under half of the missing clones reflect an unresolved V gene, and the others are unexplained. For this sample the table gives roughly 29,000 clones, of which around 90% were detected only once. Together, the top ten hold around 3.5% of the sample. Sequenced material: peripheral blood. The receptors stem from a human donor in a cohort sampled during active COVID-19.

This chain uses TRBV9 with TRBJ1-6; 10 nucleotides agree with TRBD1. The junction had 5 bases not matched to a gene; V was cut back by 1 base and J by 4 bases. The CDR3 has 17 amino acids. From germline, CDR1 is SGDLS and CDR2 YYNGEE. Here the CDR3 DNA reads TGTGCCAGCAGCGTATCCCGGGACAGGGGATATAATTCACCCCTCCACTTT. This gives the protein CASSVSRDRGYNSPLHF.

V and J are TRBV6-6 and TRBJ1-2; D gene unclear. Germline-derived CDR1 and CDR2 are MNHNY and SVGAGI (reference sequence). This CDR3 is 12 amino acids long. The V end was cut by 7 bases, the J end by 6 bases, with 12 bases between. CDR3 nucleotides: TGTGCCAGCAACGACTGGCTCGATGGCTACACCTTC. Its translation is CASNDWLDGYTF.

The V and J genes are TRBV19 and TRBJ1-5; D is unresolved. Trimming took off 7 bases at V and 4 bases at J, with 20 bases between the two ends. Germline V gene lookup returns CDR1 LNHDA and CDR2 SQIVND (reference sequence). The CDR3 contains 16 residues. The CDR3, as DNA: TGTGCCAGTACCACGCTTGGGGAGGGTCGGAATCAGCCCCAGCATTTT. Protein: CASTTLGEGRNQPQHF.

The V gene is TRBV4-1, the J gene TRBJ1-2; the D gene is possibly TRBD1 (5 bases). This CDR3 has 14 amino acids. Germline V gene sequence: CDR1 MGHRA, CDR2 YSYEKL. Trimming cost V 1 base and J 6 bases, with 12 bases left between them. The CDR3 region is CASSQAPGRDGYTF. CDR3 nucleotides: TGCGCCAGCAGCCAAGCTCCGGGCAGGGATGGCTACACCTTC.

The chain employs TRBV11-2 and TRBJ1-6, with TRBD1 matching over 10 bases. CDR1 and CDR2 from the germline V gene are SGHAT and FQNNGV. Unmatched junction bases numbered 5, after V lost 6 bases and J lost 9 bases. CDR3 length equals 14 residues. CDR3 amino acids: CASRRDRGSSPLHF. The CDR3 DNA sequence: TGTGCCAGCAGACGGGACAGGGGAAGTTCACCCCTCCACTTT.

The chain couples TRBV7-2 to TRBJ1-2, with 7 bases identical to TRBD1. Germline trimming cut 5 bases from V and 4 bases from J; bases unmatched to any gene: 7. The CDR3 consists of 14 residues. Germline V gene sequence: CDR1 SGHTA, CDR2 FQGNSA. CDR3 sequence reads: CASSPGQLIYGYTF. CDR3 in DNA: TGTGCCAGCAGCCCGGGACAGTTAATCTATGGCTACACCTTC. The whole variable domain, filled in from reference TRBV7-2 and TRBJ1-2, reads GAGVSQSPSNKVTEKGKDVELRCDPISGHTALYWYRQSLGQGLEFLIYFQGNSAPDKSGLPSDRFSAERTGGSVSTLTIQRTQQEDSAVYLCASSPGQLIYGYTFGSGTRLTVV.

This chain connects TRBV6-5 to TRBJ1-2; D call uncertain. Germline V lookup: CDR1 MNHEY, CDR2 SVGAGI. The CDR3 length is 12 residues. Trimming shortened V by 6 bases and J by 5 bases, and 10 bases separated the two germline ends. This CDR3 is CASSFDGYGYTF. The CDR3 DNA reads as TGTGCCAGCAGCTTCGACGGGTATGGCTACACCTTC.

The rearrangement uses TRBV5-4 and TRBJ2-7; TRBD1 matches 8 bases. The CDR3 runs 16 residues. CDR1 SGHNT and CDR2 YYREEE come from the germline V gene (reference sequence). J was trimmed by 1 base and V by 0 bases; bases with no gene match: 6. The CDR3 is CASSLAAGTGSYEQYF. The CDR3 DNA follows: TGTGCCAGCAGCTTGGCGGCCGGGACAGGTTCCTACGAGCAGTACTTC.

This clone was seen a handful of times. The V gene is TRBV19, the J gene TRBJ1-5; D possibly corresponds to TRBD1 (6 bases). The CDR3 runs 15 residues. From germline, CDR1 is LNHDA and CDR2 SQIVND (reference sequence). V gave up 0 bases and J gave up 2 bases, with 8 bases separating them. The CDR3 reads CASSIDRGRNQPQHF. CDR3 DNA sequence: TGTGCCAGTAGTATAGACAGGGGTCGCAATCAGCCCCAGCATTTT.

The chain's CDR3 is CASSVLQGGGTTEAFF. The CDR3 nucleotides read TGTGCCAGCAGTGTACTACAGGGCGGAGGAACAACTGAAGCTTTCTTT. The chain uses TRBV27 and TRBJ1-1; a weak D match, TRBD1 (6 bases). Trimming removed 5 bases from V and 5 bases from J, with 21 bases in between. The germline V gene encodes CDR1 MNHEY and CDR2 SMNVEV (reference sequence). This CDR3 has 16 residues.

This clone showed up just a few times. The chain combines TRBV5-4 with TRBJ2-1; the match to TRBD2 covers 13 bases. V lost 0 bases to trimming and J lost 5 bases; unmatched junction nucleotides: 2. There are 16 residues in the CDR3. Looked up from germline, CDR1 is SGHNT and CDR2 is YYREEE (reference sequence). This CDR3 is CASSLVGTSGDNEQFF. The CDR3 nucleotides are TGTGCCAGCAGCTTGGTAGGGACTAGCGGGGACAATGAGCAGTTCTTC. Full variable domain (remainder filled in from reference TRBV5-4 and TRBJ2-1): ETGVTQSPTHLIKTRGQQVTLRCSSQSGHNTVSWYQQALGQGPQFIFQYYREEENGRGNFPPRFSGLQFPNYSSELNVNALELDDSALYLCASSLVGTSGDNEQFFGPGTRLTVL.

This chain joins TRBV6-6 and TRBJ1-6; 7 bases match TRBD1. Unmatched junction bases numbered 11, after V lost 10 bases and J lost 8 bases. The CDR3 covers 14 residues. The germline gives CDR1 MNHNY, CDR2 SVGAGI (reference sequence). CDR3 coding DNA: TGTGCCACCAACCAAGGGGGGACAGATTCACCCCTCCACTTT. Translating gives CATNQGGTDSPLHF.

The rearrangement uses TRBV5-1 and TRBJ2-1, with 12 bases matching TRBD2. V lost 3 bases to trimming and J lost 7 bases; unmatched junction nucleotides: 2. CDR3 size: 14 residues. Germline V gives CDR1 SGHRS, CDR2 YFSETQ. The CDR3 DNA is TGCGCCAGCAGCTCGGGACTAGCGGGTAATGAGCAGTTCTTC. Protein product: CASSSGLAGNEQFF.

This clone came up a few times. This rearrangement joins TRBV29-1 to TRBJ2-3, with 7 bases lining up with TRBD1. The V segment lost 6 bases and the J segment 2 bases; nucleotides outside the gene matches: 8. The CDR3 has 14 residues. Germline CDR1 is SQVTM and CDR2 is ANQGSEA. The CDR3 region has the DNA TGCAGCGTCAAAGACAGGGCGGCCACAGATACGCAGTATTTT. This sequence encodes CSVKDRAATDTQYF.

V and J are TRBV5-1 and TRBJ2-7; TRBD2 agrees at 12 bases. Per the germline V gene, CDR1 is SGHRS and CDR2 is YFSETQ. J was trimmed by 2 bases and V by 0 bases; bases with no gene match: 6. The CDR3 has 17 amino acids. CDR3 protein: CASSLGLAGVLTYEQYF. CDR3 nucleotides: TGCGCCAGCAGCTTGGGACTAGCGGGGGTATTAACCTACGAGCAGTACTTC.

The J gene is TRBJ2-7, the V gene TRBV2, with a possible D match to TRBD2 (6 bases). This CDR3 spans 12 amino acids. V was shortened by 4 bases and J by 4 bases, with 8 bases between the two germline ends. The germline V gene has CDR1 SNHLY and CDR2 FYNNEI. The CDR3 here is CASSVEGYEQYF. As DNA, the CDR3 is TGTGCCAGCAGTGTGGAGGGATACGAGCAGTACTTC. Filled out from reference TRBV2 and TRBJ2-7, the complete variable domain reads EPEVTQTPSHQVTQMGQEVILRCVPISNHLYFYWYRQILGQKVEFLVSFYNNEISEKSEIFDDQFSVERPDGSNFTLKIRSTKLEDSAMYFCASSVEGYEQYFGPGTRLTVT.

CDR3 loop: CASSWGTGGDYGYTF. As DNA, the CDR3 is TGTGCCAGCAGCTGGGGGACAGGGGGAGACTATGGCTACACCTTC. The chain has TRBV5-8 and TRBJ1-2; 11 bases are shared with TRBD1. V lost 3 bases, J lost 3 bases, and 4 bases stayed unmatched. This CDR3 region has 15 residues. The germline CDR1 and CDR2 sequences are SGHTS and YDEGEE.

This clone was counted a few times. The rearrangement uses TRBV5-1 and TRBJ2-3, with 9 bases matching TRBD1. Germline V CDR1 and CDR2: SGHRS, YFSETQ. The CDR3 extends over 15 amino acids. Germline trimming cut 3 bases from V and 2 bases from J; bases unmatched to any gene: 4. The CDR3 here is CASSWTGALTDTQYF. In DNA, the CDR3 is TGCGCCAGCAGCTGGACAGGGGCCCTCACAGATACGCAGTATTTT.